The 7 T cell receptor beta chains listed next were all sequenced from one sample in a study of response to subunit inactivated influenza vaccine (dated by TCRdb to 2016 to 2019). Library preparation used RT-PCR. This sample was sequenced with an Illumina HiSeq 2500. The raw public reads went through TCRdb reprocessing: fastp at Q25, MiXCR clone calling, in-frame beta chains kept. All rows with the same CDR3 protein become a single entry with the most common DNA and genes. The sample yields roughly 550,000 distinct CDR3 sequences; under 30% were counted once. The top ten hold approximately 3% of the sample. Another study also made use of these data, one on T cells expressing NK-cell markers. The second source states: 5'RACE template switching, by which a universal primer site and unique molecular identifiers were added, was used to make TCR beta cDNA libraries.

The input for sequencing was CD4+ T cells sorted from PBMCs, taken 11 to 12 days after vaccination. These TCRs come from a man aged 50 to 60 who received an inactivated influenza vaccine. Donor details come from another sample of the same person, matched by shared clones.

In this sample, this clonotype turned up a few times. The chain couples TRBV11-2 to TRBJ2-7; D is undetermined. CDR1 SGHAT and CDR2 FQNNGV come from the germline V gene. The CDR3 totals 14 residues. The V and J ends lost 1 base and 6 bases respectively, with 13 bases between them. This CDR3 reads CASSLAEGRREQYF. In DNA, the CDR3 is TGTGCCAGCAGCTTAGCCGAAGGGCGGCGCGAGCAGTACTTC.

The J gene is TRBJ1-3, the V gene TRBV7-2; D is undetermined. V lost 0 bases and J 0 bases, leaving 6 bases between the germline ends. The CDR3 sequence is 15 residues long. Germline CDR1 and CDR2: SGHTA and FQGNSA. CDR3 region: CASSLASTSGNTIYF. For the CDR3, the DNA is TGTGCCAGCAGCTTAGCGAGTACCTCTGGAAACACCATATATTTT. Complete variable domain (other parts from reference TRBV7-2 and TRBJ1-3): GAGVSQSPSNKVTEKGKDVELRCDPISGHTALYWYRQSLGQGLEFLIYFQGNSAPDKSGLPSDRFSAERTGGSVSTLTIQRTQQEDSAVYLCASSLASTSGNTIYFGEGSWLTVV.

The rearrangement joins TRBV6-6 to TRBJ2-1; 11 bases agree with TRBD2. With V trimmed by 5 bases and J by 3 bases, 6 bases remained unmatched. Germline assignment: CDR1 MNHNY and CDR2 SVGAGI (reference sequence). CDR3 length equals 16 residues. The CDR3 DNA reads TGTGCCAGCAGTCCGCGGACTAGCGGGTACTACAATGAGCAGTTCTTC. Residues: CASSPRTSGYYNEQFF.

This clonotype came up many times. The V and J genes are TRBV5-1 and TRBJ2-1; 8 bases line up with TRBD2. CDR1 and CDR2 (germline): SGHRS, YFSETQ. The V and J ends lost 4 bases and 8 bases, in that order; junction bases with no gene match: 11. The CDR3 has 15 residues. CDR3 in DNA: TGCGCCAGCAGCACGTCAACGGGAGGGCCCTATGAGCAGTTCTTC. It specifies CASSTSTGGPYEQFF.

The chain carries TRBV29-1 and TRBJ2-6; the D gene is possibly TRBD2 (5 bases). This CDR3 region has 15 residues. From germline, CDR1 is SQVTM and CDR2 ANQGSEA. The CDR3 region is CRDWSTGTGANVLTF. The CDR3 nucleotides read TGCAGGGACTGGAGTACGGGCACTGGGGCCAACGTCCTGACTTTC.

The sample holds a few counts of this clonotype. The CDR3 region is CASSQDLSRVETQYF. CDR3 bases: TGTGCCAGCAGCCAAGATCTGTCCCGCGTGGAGACCCAGTACTTC. The chain is built from TRBV14 and TRBJ2-5; D is uncertain. Germline assignment: CDR1 SGHDN and CDR2 FVKESK. V was clipped by 0 bases and J by 5 bases, with 13 bases between them. The length of the CDR3 is 15 residues.

This clonotype was counted many times. The chain links TRBV5-1 to TRBJ2-7; TRBD2 matches at 9 bases. The CDR3 extends over 14 amino acids. Trimming at V came to 4 bases and at J to 4 bases, leaving 6 bases not matched to a gene. The germline V gene encodes CDR1 SGHRS and CDR2 YFSETQ. The CDR3 coding sequence is TGCGCCAGCAGCCATAGCGGGAGTCGGTACGAGCAGTACTTC. This translates into CASSHSGSRYEQYF.